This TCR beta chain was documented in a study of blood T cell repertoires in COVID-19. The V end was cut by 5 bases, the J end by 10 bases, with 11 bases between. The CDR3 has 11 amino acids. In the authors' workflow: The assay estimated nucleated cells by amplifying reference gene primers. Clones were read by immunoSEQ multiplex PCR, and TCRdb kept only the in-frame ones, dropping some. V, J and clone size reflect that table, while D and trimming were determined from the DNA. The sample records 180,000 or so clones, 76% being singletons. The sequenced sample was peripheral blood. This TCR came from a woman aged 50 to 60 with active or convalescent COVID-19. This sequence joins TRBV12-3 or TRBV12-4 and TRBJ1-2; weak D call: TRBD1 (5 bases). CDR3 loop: CASSRTRFYTF. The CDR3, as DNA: TGTGCCAGCAGTAGGACAAGGTTCTACACCTTC.